The 29 T cell receptor beta chains in this list originate from one sample, sequenced in a study of cytomegalovirus exposure and HLA in healthy donors. Primers included in the PCR were 60 Vbeta and 13 Jbeta primers. This table comes from immunoSEQ multiplex PCR, and its TCRdb copy is limited to in-frame clones, with some not included. This sample has about 140,000 clones, with roughly four fifths found just once. The material sequenced was PBMCs. These receptors originate from a man aged 35 to 55 in good health and CMV-seropositive.

This clone showed up just once. The chain couples TRBV27 to TRBJ2-1, with unresolved D. V was trimmed by 2 bases and J by 6 bases, leaving 11 bases between them. This CDR3 spans 14 amino acids. Germline V gene lookup returns CDR1 MNHEY and CDR2 SMNVEV (reference sequence). The CDR3 DNA reads as TGTGCCAGCAGTTTACCCCCTCCCTCCAATGAGCAGTTCTTC. It yields the protein CASSLPPPSNEQFF.

The chain has TRBV7-9 and TRBJ1-4; 9 bases match TRBD1. The ends lost 4 bases at V and 4 bases at J; junction bases unmatched: 4. Germline assignment: CDR1 SEHNR and CDR2 FQNEAQ (reference sequence). This CDR3 region has 15 residues. CDR3 nucleotides: TGTGCCAGCAGCTACAGGGGGCTGCGTAATGAAAAACTGTTTTTT. This codes for CASSYRGLRNEKLFF.

This clone has only a few counts. The genes are TRBV14 and TRBJ1-3; D is perhaps TRBD1 (5 bases). CDR3 size: 15 residues. Germline V gene lookup returns CDR1 SGHDN and CDR2 FVKESK. V was shortened by 4 bases and J by 0 bases, with 10 bases between the two germline ends. In DNA, the CDR3 is TGTGCCAGCAGCCGATACAGGACCTCTGGAAACACCATATATTTT. Translated, it gives CASSRYRTSGNTIYF.

The chain has TRBV13 and TRBJ1-1; no firm D call. This CDR3 contains 12 residues. Per germline, CDR1 PRHDT and CDR2 FYEKMQ (reference sequence). Trimming shortened V by 5 bases and J by 8 bases, and 12 bases separated the two germline ends. In nucleotides, the CDR3 is TGTGCCAGCAGCCCGAGGCCGGCGGAAGCTTTCTTT. Translating gives CASSPRPAEAFF.

J is TRBJ2-7 and V is TRBV28, with 7 positions matching TRBD2. The junction had 1 base not matched to a gene; V was cut back by 2 bases and J by 3 bases. The CDR3 totals 13 residues. Germline V lookup: CDR1 MDHEN, CDR2 SYDVKM. The CDR3 bases are TGTGCCAGCAGTTTACTAGCGGACTACGAGCAGTACTTC. Protein: CASSLLADYEQYF.

The V call is TRBV27, the J call TRBJ1-1, with TRBD1 as a possible D gene (6 bases). V was trimmed by 4 bases and J by 9 bases, leaving 15 bases between them. Germline assignment: CDR1 MNHEY and CDR2 SMNVEV (reference sequence). The CDR3 runs 13 residues. CDR3 nucleotides: TGTGCCAGCAGTTCGAGGACAGACCGAAAAGCTTTCTTT. This gives the protein CASSSRTDRKAFF.

This clone was detected ten times or more. The V gene is TRBV10-2, the J gene TRBJ1-1; the D gene is possibly TRBD1 (6 bases). The germline CDR1 and CDR2 sequences are WSHSY and SAAADI. The CDR3 has 12 residues. V lost 4 bases, J lost 11 bases, and 14 bases lay in between. The CDR3 loop reads CASSVSGTSAFF. The CDR3 DNA reads TGCGCCAGCAGTGTCTCCGGGACAAGTGCTTTCTTT.

This chain joins TRBV30 and TRBJ1-3; TRBD1 matches at 7 bases. CDR3 length: 17 amino acids. Germline assignment: CDR1 GTSNPN and CDR2 SVGIG (reference sequence). The V and J ends lost 5 bases and 0 bases, in that order; junction bases with no gene match: 13. CDR3 in amino acids: CAWAKLGAGGSGNTIYF. CDR3 DNA sequence: TGTGCCTGGGCCAAATTGGGCGCAGGGGGCTCTGGAAACACCATATATTTT.

This clone has a count of ten or more. The rearrangement links TRBV19 to TRBJ2-7; 9 nucleotides agree with TRBD2. Trimming cost V 10 bases and J 4 bases; bases outside gene matches: 11. In germline, CDR1 is LNHDA, CDR2 SQIVND (reference sequence). The length of the CDR3 is 14 residues. CDR3 bases: TGTGCCACAGCCGGCTCAGCGGGAGGTTACGAGCAGTACTTC. Encoded protein: CATAGSAGGYEQYF.

On this clone itself: Within the sample, other DNA sequences also encode this same CDR3. J is TRBJ1-2 and V is TRBV2, with D possibly TRBD1 on 5 matching bases. The CDR3 has 12 amino acids. Trimming cost V 7 bases and J 4 bases, with 10 bases left between them. Germline lookup yields CDR1 SNHLY and CDR2 FYNNEI. The CDR3 DNA is TGTGCCAGCACTACAGGCGCCTATGGCTACACCTTC. Amino acids: CASTTGAYGYTF. Filled out from reference TRBV2 and TRBJ1-2, the complete variable domain reads EPEVTQTPSHQVTQMGQEVILRCVPISNHLYFYWYRQILGQKVEFLVSFYNNEISEKSEIFDDQFSVERPDGSNFTLKIRSTKLEDSAMYFCASTTGAYGYTFGSGTRLTVV.

This rearrangement joins TRBV11-3 to TRBJ1-2, with D possibly matching TRBD1 (6 bases). This CDR3 has 15 amino acids. The germline CDR1 and CDR2 sequences are SGHNT and YENEEA. V dropped 2 bases and J dropped 7 bases, with 17 bases sitting between them. CDR3 DNA: TGTGCCAGCAGCTTATCCGCACAGGGCCCGGTTGGCTACACCTTC. This translates into CASSLSAQGPVGYTF.

V usage is TRBV30 and J usage is TRBJ1-2; TRBD1 might be the D (6 bases). The germline V gene has CDR1 GTSNPN and CDR2 SVGIG (reference sequence). V gave up 4 bases and J gave up 3 bases, with 12 bases separating them. The CDR3 has 13 amino acids. CDR3 region: CAWTRGPYYGYTF. The DNA for the CDR3 is TGTGCCTGGACCAGGGGCCCGTACTATGGCTACACCTTC.

This rearrangement joins TRBV6-4 to TRBJ2-1, with 8 bases matching TRBD1. The CDR3 is made up of 14 amino acids. Germline V CDR1 and CDR2: MRHNA, SNTAGT. The V gene end was trimmed by 5 bases and the J gene end by 9 bases; junction bases not matched to a gene: 9. CDR3 nucleotides: TGTGCCAGCAGTTCAACCCAGGGGGCAGGTGAGCAGTTCTTC. Translation gives CASSSTQGAGEQFF.

V is TRBV6-5 and J is TRBJ2-7; 9 bases align to TRBD1. The J segment lost 4 bases and the V segment lost 0 bases, leaving 4 bases of the junction unmatched. The CDR3 is 15 amino acids. CDR1 MNHEY and CDR2 SVGAGI come from the germline V gene. Here the CDR3 DNA reads TGTGCCAGCAGTTACTCCGGACAGGGGAGTTACGAGCAGTACTTC. Translated, it gives CASSYSGQGSYEQYF.

This chain links TRBV15 with TRBJ1-3, with 8 bases matching TRBD1. The CDR3 runs to 20 residues. After removal of 0 bases from V and 0 bases from J, the junction contained 13 bases not matched to a gene. Per germline, CDR1 LNHNV and CDR2 YYDKDF (reference sequence). The CDR3 sequence is CATSRDYRGYNYDSGNTIYF. CDR3 in DNA: TGTGCCACCAGCAGAGATTACAGGGGGTATAACTATGACTCTGGAAACACCATATATTTT.

The chain employs TRBV10-3 and TRBJ2-7; TRBD2 matches at 8 bases. The CDR3 totals 13 residues. Per the germline V gene, CDR1 is ENHRY and CDR2 is SYGVKD. V was clipped by 4 bases and J by 5 bases; unmatched bases: 4. CDR3 nucleotide sequence: TGTGCCATCAGTGGGAGCGGGAGACACGAGCAGTACTTC. Translation: CAISGSGRHEQYF.

The rearrangement joins TRBV6-6 to TRBJ1-2; 7 bases map to TRBD1. This CDR3 is built from 15 residues. Germline-derived CDR1 and CDR2 are MNHNY and SVGAGI (reference sequence). Unmatched junction bases numbered 8, after V lost 5 bases and J lost 2 bases. The CDR3 nucleotides are TGTGCCAGCAGTCCTCCAGGGGGGCTGAACTATGGCTACACCTTC. Translated, it gives CASSPPGGLNYGYTF.

The rearrangement links TRBV29-1 to TRBJ2-1; possibly TRBD1 for D (5 bases). The CDR3 consists of 13 residues. From germline, CDR1 is SQVTM and CDR2 ANQGSEA. Trimming cost V 7 bases and J 9 bases, with 19 bases left between them. This CDR3 is CSAMKDSGVEQFF. Written as DNA, the CDR3 is TGCAGCGCAATGAAAGACAGTGGGGTTGAGCAGTTCTTC.

The V call is TRBV7-2, the J call TRBJ2-5; 8 bases map to TRBD1. There are 16 residues in the CDR3. Per germline, CDR1 SGHTA and CDR2 FQGNSA. V was pared by 5 bases and J by 2 bases, with 10 bases of the junction left unmatched. CDR3 sequence (DNA): TGTGCCAGCAGCCCGAGGACAGGGCGTGTTCAAGAGACCCAGTACTTC. Residues: CASSPRTGRVQETQYF.

The chain combines TRBV7-9 with TRBJ2-1, with TRBD2 matching 8 bases. Per germline, CDR1 SEHNR and CDR2 FQNEAQ (reference sequence). The CDR3 is made up of 15 amino acids. The trim removed 5 bases at V and 9 bases at J, leaving 12 bases unmatched. The CDR3 is CASSAGTRKTAEQFF. The CDR3 DNA follows: TGTGCCAGCAGCGCGGGGACTAGGAAAACGGCTGAGCAGTTCTTC.

The gene calls are TRBV6-5 and TRBJ1-5, with D possibly TRBD1 on 6 matching bases. Germline V gives CDR1 MNHEY, CDR2 SVGAGI. Trimming took 6 bases from V and 0 from J, leaving 12 bases between them. This CDR3 is built from 15 residues. DNA of the CDR3: TGTGCCAGCAGACAACAGGGACCTAGCAATCAGCCCCAGCATTTT. Translation: CASRQQGPSNQPQHF.

This chain links TRBV7-2 with TRBJ1-2, with D hard to call. The V gene lost 1 base and the J gene lost 3 bases, with 12 bases spanning the gap. Germline V CDR1 and CDR2: SGHTA, FQGNSA. The CDR3 has 15 residues. Here the CDR3 reads CASSLGRVLYYGYTF. The CDR3 nucleotides are TGTGCCAGCAGCTTAGGAAGAGTTTTATACTATGGCTACACCTTC.

The V gene is TRBV27, the J gene TRBJ1-5; possible D gene TRBD1, 5 bases. Germline CDR1 MNHEY, CDR2 SMNVEV (reference sequence). The CDR3 sequence is 15 residues long. Trimming took off 0 bases at V and 5 bases at J, with 11 bases between the two ends. CDR3 DNA sequence: TGTGCCAGCAGTTTATCATGGCAGGGATATCAGCCCCAGCATTTT. This gives the protein CASSLSWQGYQPQHF.

This chain links TRBV10-1 with TRBJ2-7; 11 bases line up with TRBD2. V dropped 4 bases and J dropped 1; count of bases not matched to a gene: 3. The germline V gene has CDR1 WNHNN and CDR2 SYGVQD (reference sequence). The CDR3 spans 15 residues. The CDR3 sequence: CASSAGLAGSYEQYF. The CDR3 DNA is TGCGCCAGCAGTGCTGGACTAGCGGGTTCCTACGAGCAGTACTTC.

The chain is built from TRBV4-3 and TRBJ2-2; 7 positions agree with TRBD2. This CDR3 has 15 amino acids. Per germline, CDR1 LGHNA and CDR2 YSLEER. Germline trimming cut 4 bases from V and 2 bases from J; bases unmatched to any gene: 4. DNA of the CDR3: TGCGCCAGCAGCCGGAGGGACTACAACACCGGGGAGCTGTTTTTT. Translated: CASSRRDYNTGELFF.

J is TRBJ1-3 and V is TRBV5-4; D uncertain. The ends were cut back, 4 bases at V and 0 bases at J, with 11 bases in the middle. This CDR3 is 15 amino acids long. CDR1 is SGHNT, CDR2 YYREEE, per germline (reference sequence). DNA of the CDR3: TGTGCCAGCAGCCCGGGTTCGAGCTCTGGAAACACCATATATTTT. Translating gives CASSPGSSSGNTIYF.

The chain uses TRBV25-1 and TRBJ2-2; D ambiguous. From germline, CDR1 is MGHDK and CDR2 SYGVNS. V was clipped by 6 bases and J by 8 bases, with 10 bases between them. The CDR3 length is 12 residues. Here the CDR3 DNA reads TGTGCCAGCAGAACATGGCCTGGGGAGCTGTTTTTT. The encoded protein is CASRTWPGELFF.

This chain uses TRBV7-9 with TRBJ2-5; no reliable D call. The DNA matches TRBJ2-7 better at its end, which makes the J call doubtful. Germline V gives CDR1 SEHNR, CDR2 FQNEAQ (reference sequence). The CDR3 extends over 12 amino acids. Written as DNA, the CDR3 is TGTGCCAGCAGCTTATTGGAGTCCGAGCAGTACTTC. Its protein product is CASSLLESEQYF.

The rearrangement links TRBV6-5 to TRBJ1-6, with D perhaps TRBD1 (5 bases). Germline loops: CDR1 MNHEY, CDR2 SVGAGI. The CDR3 covers 14 residues. The V end lost 3 bases, the J end lost 8 bases, and 11 bases lay between the germline ends. The CDR3 DNA sequence: TGTGCCAGCAGTTATGCGGAAGGGGATTCACCCCTCCACTTT. It yields the protein CASSYAEGDSPLHF.